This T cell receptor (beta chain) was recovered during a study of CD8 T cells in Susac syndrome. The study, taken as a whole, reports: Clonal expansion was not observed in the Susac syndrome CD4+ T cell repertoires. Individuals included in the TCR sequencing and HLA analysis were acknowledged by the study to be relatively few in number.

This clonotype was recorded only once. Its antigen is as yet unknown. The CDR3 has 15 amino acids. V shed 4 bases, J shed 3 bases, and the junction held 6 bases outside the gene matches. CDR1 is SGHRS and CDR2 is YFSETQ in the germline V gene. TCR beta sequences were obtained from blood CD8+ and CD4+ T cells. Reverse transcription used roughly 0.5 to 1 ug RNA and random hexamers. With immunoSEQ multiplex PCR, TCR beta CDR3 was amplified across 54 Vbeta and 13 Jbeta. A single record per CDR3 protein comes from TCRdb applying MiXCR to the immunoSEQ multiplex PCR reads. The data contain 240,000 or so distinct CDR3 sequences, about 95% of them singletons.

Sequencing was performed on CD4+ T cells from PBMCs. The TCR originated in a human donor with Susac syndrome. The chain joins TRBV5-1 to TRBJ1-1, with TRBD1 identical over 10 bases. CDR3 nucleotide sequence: TGCGCCAGCAGCCTGAGACAGGGGGCCGACACTGAAGCTTTCTTT. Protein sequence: CASSLRQGADTEAFF.